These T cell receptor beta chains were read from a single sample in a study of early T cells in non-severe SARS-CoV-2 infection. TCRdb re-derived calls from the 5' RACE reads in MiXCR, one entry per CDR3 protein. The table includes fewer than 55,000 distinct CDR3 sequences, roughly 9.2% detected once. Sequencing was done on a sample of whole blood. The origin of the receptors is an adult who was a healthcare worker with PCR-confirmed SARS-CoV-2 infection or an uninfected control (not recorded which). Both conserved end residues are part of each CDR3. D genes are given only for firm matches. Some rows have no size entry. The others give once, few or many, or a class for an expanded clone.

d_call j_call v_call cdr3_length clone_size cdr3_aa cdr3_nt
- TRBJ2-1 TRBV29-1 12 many CSVEIHHNEQFF TGCAGCGTTGAAATTCATCACAATGAGCAGTTCTTC
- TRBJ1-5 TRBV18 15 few CASSIRALGDQPQHF TGTGCCAGCTCAATTCGGGCCCTCGGGGATCAGCCCCAGCATTTT
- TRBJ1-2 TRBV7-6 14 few CASSLGQAGYGYTF TGTGCCAGCAGCTTAGGGCAGGCGGGCTATGGCTACACCTTC
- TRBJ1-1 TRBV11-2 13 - CASSSPLNTEAFF TGTGCCAGCAGCTCGCCTTTGAACACTGAAGCTTTCTTT
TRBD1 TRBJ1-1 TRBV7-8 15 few CASSLVSRQGAEAFF TGTGCCAGCAGCTTAGTTAGCCGACAGGGGGCTGAAGCTTTCTTT
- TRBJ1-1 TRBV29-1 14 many CSVVAAQAGTEAFF TGCAGCGTTGTGGCAGCCCAGGCAGGGACTGAAGCTTTCTTT
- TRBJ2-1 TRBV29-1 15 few CSVEDGVGFDNEQFF TGCAGCGTTGAAGATGGGGTGGGATTTGACAATGAGCAGTTCTTC
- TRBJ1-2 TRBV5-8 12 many CASSLAWNGYTF TGTGCCAGCAGCTTGGCTTGGAATGGCTACACCTTC
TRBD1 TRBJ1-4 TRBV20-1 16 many CSARPAPGTGEEKLFF TGCAGTGCTAGACCGGCACCGGGGACAGGGGAGGAAAAACTGTTTTTT
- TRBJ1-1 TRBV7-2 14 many CASQRSRPNTEAFF TGTGCCAGCCAGCGGTCGCGGCCGAACACTGAAGCTTTCTTT
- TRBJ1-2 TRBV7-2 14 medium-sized CASRISPGEDGYTF TGTGCCAGCAGGATCTCTCCGGGAGAGGATGGCTACACCTTC
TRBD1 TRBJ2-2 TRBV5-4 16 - CASSFDRGRVTGELFF TGTGCCAGCAGCTTTGACAGGGGGCGCGTCACCGGGGAGCTGTTTTTT
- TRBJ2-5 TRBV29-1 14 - CSVEDRGRAETQYF TGCAGCGTTGAAGATCGTGGCAGGGCGGAGACCCAGTACTTC
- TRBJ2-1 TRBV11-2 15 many CASSPGTASYNEQFF TGTGCCAGCAGCCCCGGGACTGCCTCCTACAATGAGCAGTTCTTC
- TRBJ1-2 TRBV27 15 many CASSHRAEGFYGYTF TGTGCCAGCAGCCACCGGGCCGAGGGCTTCTATGGCTACACCTTC
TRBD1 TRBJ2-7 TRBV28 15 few CASSSTGQFTYEQYF TGTGCCAGCAGTTCAACGGGACAGTTTACCTACGAGCAGTACTTC
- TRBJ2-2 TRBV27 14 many CASRGSELAGELFF TGTGCCAGCCGAGGCTCCGAGTTAGCCGGGGAGCTGTTTTTT
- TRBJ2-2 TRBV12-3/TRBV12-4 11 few CATSRSGELFF TGTGCCACCAGTCGGTCCGGGGAGCTGTTTTTT
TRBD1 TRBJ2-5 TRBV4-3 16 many CASSHRQGAGKETQYF TGCGCCAGCAGCCATAGACAGGGGGCGGGGAAGGAGACCCAGTACTTC
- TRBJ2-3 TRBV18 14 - CASSPPDGADTQYF TGTGCCAGCTCACCCCCCGATGGGGCAGATACGCAGTATTTT
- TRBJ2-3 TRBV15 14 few CATSTRDWADTQYF TGTGCCACCAGCACCAGGGATTGGGCAGATACGCAGTATTTT
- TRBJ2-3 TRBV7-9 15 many CASSMTAEDTDTQYF TGTGCCAGCAGCATGACAGCAGAAGACACAGATACGCAGTATTTT
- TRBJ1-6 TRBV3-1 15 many CASSPQSQGKSPLHF TGTGCCAGCAGCCCACAGAGCCAGGGAAAATCACCCCTCCACTTT
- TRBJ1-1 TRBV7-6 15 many CASSLDEMANTEAFF TGTGCCAGCAGTCTAGACGAAATGGCCAACACTGAAGCTTTCTTT
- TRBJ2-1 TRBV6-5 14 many CASSYSLGTYGQFF TGTGCCAGCAGTTACTCATTAGGGACATATGGGCAGTTCTTC
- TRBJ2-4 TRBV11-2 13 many CASSLVRVDIQYF TGTGCCAGCAGCTTAGTCAGGGTTGACATTCAGTACTTC
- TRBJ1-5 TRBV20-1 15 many CSARVIWESNQPQHF TGCAGTGCTAGAGTCATCTGGGAGAGCAATCAGCCCCAGCATTTT
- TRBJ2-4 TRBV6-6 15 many CASVEGGLAKNIQYF TGTGCCAGCGTAGAGGGCGGTTTAGCCAAAAACATTCAGTACTTC
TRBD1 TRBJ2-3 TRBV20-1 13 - CSAVRQGADTQYF TGCAGTGCTGTGAGACAGGGGGCAGATACGCAGTATTTT
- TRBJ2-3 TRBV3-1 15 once CASSRVSGGTDTQYF TGTGCCAGCAGCCGTGTGAGCGGAGGCACAGATACGCAGTATTTT
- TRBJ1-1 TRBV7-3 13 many CASSLNQGAEAFF TGTGCCAGCAGCTTGAACCAGGGTGCTGAAGCTTTCTTT
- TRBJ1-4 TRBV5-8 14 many CASSLSVSNEKLFF TGTGCCAGCAGCTTGTCTGTATCTAATGAAAAACTGTTTTTT
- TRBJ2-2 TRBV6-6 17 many CASSFKGAYFNTGELFF TGTGCCAGCAGTTTCAAAGGGGCCTATTTTAACACCGGGGAGCTGTTTTTT
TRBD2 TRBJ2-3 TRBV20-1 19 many CSASVGTSGNLHFTDTQYF TGCAGTGCTAGTGTCGGGACTAGCGGGAACCTCCACTTCACAGATACGCAGTATTTT
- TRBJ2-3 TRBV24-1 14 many CATSDLLSLGTQYF TGTGCCACCAGTGATTTGCTTTCCCTAGGTACGCAGTATTTT
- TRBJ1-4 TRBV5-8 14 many CASSLQDLVEKLFF TGTGCCAGCAGCCTACAGGACTTGGTGGAGAAACTGTTTTTT
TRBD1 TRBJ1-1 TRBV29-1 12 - CSVDRGRTEAFF TGCAGCGTGGACAGGGGAAGGACTGAAGCTTTCTTT
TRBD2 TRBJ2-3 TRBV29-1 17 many CSVEGSGLAANTDTQYF TGCAGCGTTGAAGGTTCGGGACTAGCGGCTAACACAGATACGCAGTATTTT
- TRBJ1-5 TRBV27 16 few CASSRTAVGSNQPQHF TGTGCCAGCAGTCGTACAGCCGTGGGTAGCAATCAGCCCCAGCATTTT
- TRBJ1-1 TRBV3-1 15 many CASSQEGTSNTEAFF TGTGCCAGCAGCCAAGAAGGGACATCGAACACTGAAGCTTTCTTT
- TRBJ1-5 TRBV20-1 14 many CSAAAGGRHQPQHF TGCAGTGCTGCCGCGGGGGGCCGACATCAGCCCCAGCATTTT
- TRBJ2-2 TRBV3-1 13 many CASSRPDAGELFF TGTGCCAGCAGCAGACCTGACGCCGGGGAGCTGTTTTTT